This entry features one T cell receptor (beta chain) sequence. This clone was picked up a small number of times. The clone's antigen remains unknown. Base qualities were left out, and no much larger clone turns up one base away. Library prep was done by the immunoSEQ multiplex PCR assay. A mixture of 60 forward primers for TCR Vbeta segments and 13 reverse primers for TCR Jbeta segments was used in the multiplex PCR. A multiplex PCR assay on genomic DNA amplified the CDR3 region of rearranged TCR beta genes. The amplified TCR beta libraries were sequenced on the Illumina HiSeq System as 87-base-pair reads. The authors' analysis ran thus. Across the 640 or so repertoires, a later analysis counted some 80 million unique TCR beta chains, about 10 million of which were shared by at least two donors. Raw reads were error-corrected and collapsed into unique sequences by a nearest-neighbor algorithm in which closely related sequences were merged to remove PCR and sequencing errors. To assign V, D and J gene segments, CDR3 sequences were aligned to IMGT reference sequences. Each retained sequence needed at least a six-nucleotide match to both a V gene segment and a J gene segment. A rearrangement counted as productive if the CDR3 had no stop codons and remained in frame with V and J, and every other rearrangement counted as non-productive. CDR3 was defined by IMGT convention, running from the second conserved V-encoded cysteine to the conserved J-encoded phenylalanine. Sequences without an unambiguous match to a single V gene segment were excluded from the earlier analysis of about 600 of the donors. In an earlier analysis of approximately 560 of the donors, a V segment was called functional when productive rearrangements were above 56.7%, and segregating when the standard deviation between donors exceeded 5%. A statistical classification framework was developed to diagnose cytomegalovirus status using the catalog of TCR beta chain sequences. In a later analysis, V and J genes were assigned by comparing TCR nucleotide sequences against IMGT/GENE-DB human TR gene sequences. Using the TCRdist pipeline, a later analysis assigned CDR3 sequences along with most-parsimonious VDJ recombination scenarios. In a later analysis, each TCR beta chain was defined by its CDR3 amino acid sequence together with its V-gene family, and reads without a unique V-gene family were excluded. In a later analysis, 500 to 650 highly shared, low-generation-probability nucleotide sequences were removed to address suspected cross-contamination and a sequencing artifact. In a later analysis, a clonal expansion index for each public chain was calculated from normalized within-repertoire ranks of inferred template counts. In a later analysis, generation probabilities were computed using a VDJ recombination model fitted to out-of-frame rearrangements, and the results were checked against IGoR. A later analysis scored TCR-TCR, TCR-HLA and TCR-CMV co-occurrence with hypergeometric tests, applying a repertoire-size bias correction to TCR pairs. In a later analysis, false discovery rates were estimated by permuting HLA or CMV assignments 20 times. In a later analysis, co-occurring TCRs were grouped using DBSCAN, with TCRdist sequence similarity added in when clustering inside HLA-allele-positive subsets. For co-occurrence clustering, repertoires with fewer than 30,000 or more than 120,000 public chains were excluded, along with about five repertoires with anomalous nucleotide sharing. As stored in TCRdb, this immuneACCESS dataset retains in-frame rearrangements with V and J assigned. A fraction of the clones does not appear; measured against another copy, unresolved V genes explain less than half of the discrepancy, and the remainder lacks a known reason. Clone size and V and J calls were adopted from that table, with D and trimming inferred from the DNA. This sample is represented by around 170,000 clones; around 80% of them were singletons. The top ten clones comprise under 7.5% of the sample.

Via the germline V gene, CDR1 is LGHNT and CDR2 FRNRAP. V is clipped by 5 bases and J by 5 bases, and the sequence between their germline boundaries is 12 bases long. Its CDR3 holds 13 amino acids, cysteine through phenylalanine. Only the CDR3 portion is preserved as DNA: 39 bases, with reading frame beginning at the first base. The record originates from a study of cytomegalovirus exposure and HLA in healthy donors (dated by TCRdb to the late 2010s). Regarding the complete study: An earlier analysis of some 500 of the donors reported about 250 Gb of sequence data and 120 million or so unique TCR beta sequences from 190 million or so T cells. The study combined high-throughput TCR immunosequencing, statistical association of individual TCRs with disease status, and machine learning to predict cytomegalovirus infection status. Of the 398 genotyped donors, 75% to 85% were placed in the genetic ancestry cluster associated with self-reported Caucasian donors. Class I and class II HLA loci were covered by the typing at four-digit resolution. Donor age, sex, ethnicity and CMV serostatus were compiled together with the repertoire data. Genome-wide SNP genotypes for about 65% of the 666 donors were used in a later genetic analysis, which treated that subset as a discovery cohort. In an earlier analysis of over 550 of the donors, high-throughput TCR beta sequencing was used to judge whether each TCR beta V gene segment behaved as functional or pseudogenic. A separate validation cohort of roughly 130 different subjects was used in addition to the 666-subject first cohort. Roughly 5 DR-DQ haplotypes were handled as single units for association and clustering, since linkage in the cohort was strong. Rather than drawing on any new phenotypic data, the later analysis identified candidate immune exposures from TCR beta sequences and the way those sequences occurred across donors. The T cell repertoires of 666 subjects were profiled by immunosequencing and related to cytomegalovirus serostatus. All discovery cohort repertoires had been generated on a single sequencing platform. Typing coverage varied by locus: roughly 620-640 donors for A, B, C, DRB1 and DQB1; some 520 for DQA1; nearly 610 for DPA1; around 450 for DPB1. About 330 gigabases of sequencing data and around 85 million unique TCR sequences made up an early release that covered about 640 HLA-typed donors. Among about 360 genotyped donors of the cohort, an average of about 240,000 unique TCR beta nucleotide sequences were sequenced per donor, roughly 18% of them non-productive. In a later analysis, previously published TCR beta repertoires from hundreds of donors were re-analyzed and high-resolution HLA genotyping was added so that TCR occurrence patterns could be studied. The aim of the study was to test whether cataloging public T cell receptors could identify signatures of past pathogen exposure. What the work shows at the level of the full study, not this receptor alone: According to the authors, the approach could potentially be generalized to other disease states and immunological phenotypes. The classifier was reported to diagnose cytomegalovirus status with high specificity and sensitivity in both the original and validation cohorts. In a later genetic analysis, fewer N-insertions in productive TCRs were reported among donors in an Asian-associated ancestry cluster than the approximately 670-donor mean. Because some donors lacked HLA typing at each locus, the association tests relied only on the typed subset. Most TCR sequences were seen in very few donors, while some public TCRs were found in many individuals. A cluster of highly shared sequence variants was judged likely to represent a technical artifact of the sequencing pipeline. A total of roughly 160 TCR beta chains were listed by the study as associated with cytomegalovirus. For the cohort, immune exposure information was limited to CMV serostatus. In a later analysis, the rate of TCR association differed among HLA loci, with DRB1 alleles having the most associated TCRs and HLA-C alleles having the fewest. About 17 rarely observed V segments, including chromosome 9 orphons, were excluded from the earlier analysis of several hundred of the donors because counts were too low. A further reported finding was that TCR beta sequences accurately predicted the HLA-A and HLA-B alleles for most subjects in the first cohort. Some IMGT-functional V segments, including TRBV6-2 and TRBV6-3, could not be told apart with the 87-base-pair reads, so those segments were excluded. Correlated functional status among segregating V segments might reflect linkage disequilibrium, but an unknown experimental factor could not be ruled out. This cohort had only TCR beta chains sequenced, and the lack of alpha or paired-chain data limited which features could be detected. In vitro tests confirmed that a few of the cytomegalovirus-associated TCR beta chains recognize cytomegalovirus antigens. When HLA alleles, especially DR and DQ, strongly co-occurred, TCR associations were difficult to assign to individual alleles. According to a later analysis, most CMV-associated TCR beta chains appeared to be HLA-restricted, and the HLA associations seemed to be driven largely by CMV exposure. Specific HLA alleles were associated with 15,000 to 20,000 TCR beta sequences at a false discovery rate of 0.05 in a later analysis. In a later genetic analysis, a missense DCLRE1C variant was associated with V-gene and J-gene trimming of TCR beta chains, and the association was replicated in an independent cohort. Compared with equally common non-associated chains, HLA-associated TCR beta chains in a later analysis were more clonally expanded and had lower generation probabilities. In an earlier analysis of approximately 590 of the donors, most TCR beta V segments appeared in productive rearrangements about 87% or about 30% of the time, broadly matching IMGT annotations. Sequencing depth was assumed to be roughly uniform across donors in the presence/absence analyses, though that assumption may not hold. Several of the top co-occurrence clusters appeared to be linked to parvovirus B19, influenza, CMV and Epstein-Barr virus, according to a later analysis.

The cohort consisted of fewer than 700 healthy bone marrow donors. All cohort members were sampled while nominally healthy, although unrecorded immune exposures were likely present. The donor tested CMV seronegative and was one of the 352 seronegative cohort members. Each donor provided a peripheral blood sample, and peripheral blood mononuclear cells were used for TCR beta sequencing. Genomic DNA was extracted from the blood cell samples with the Qiagen DNeasy Blood Extraction Kit. The rearranged segments are TRBV12-5 and TRBJ2-5, with no confident D gene call. This receptor was taken from a man in his forties in good health and CMV-seronegative. What was sequenced was PBMCs. CDR3 region: CASGMDVGETQYF. DNA sequence: TGTGCTAGTGGTATGGACGTCGGGGAGACCCAGTACTTC.